This record looks at one T cell receptor (beta chain) sequence and its context. Its antigen is still unknown. The record has no base qualities; no much larger clone is one base away. This sample stems from a study of blood T cells in healthy people across ages (dated by TCRdb to about 2015). For the wider study: In model experiments, roughly one uniquely barcoded TCR beta cDNA molecule per two T cells was captured by template switching. To track age-related changes in TCR beta repertoire diversity, the study relied on deep sequencing normalized with unique cDNA molecular identifiers. The donors were split into four age groups: young (average about 16 years), middle-aged (39), aged (over 55) and long-lived (under 90). To avoid experimental bias, donors of different ages were distributed randomly across sequencing lanes. For two donors (one aged 18 to 29 and one aged 80 or older), the study analyzed two additional independent replicas of 1 million unique cDNA reads from the same blood draw. General study outcomes and caveats: The percentage of naive T cells measured by flow cytometry correlated strongly with observed TCR beta diversity. Since profiling was done on bulk unsorted PBMCs, naive and antigen-experienced compartments could not be conclusively compared. Observed TCR beta diversity per million T cells fell roughly linearly with age, and a significant reduction was already apparent by age about 38. The CMV infection status of donors was not known, potentially confounding age-related changes in expanded clonotypes. Compared with the aged group, the long-lived group had more naive CD4+ T cells, fewer expanded clones and increased TCR diversity, a pattern suggesting age selection. Total diversity estimates from one million sequenced T cells were considered lower bounds and underestimates.

CDR1 and CDR2 are drawn from the germline V gene (reference sequence): DFQATT, SNEGSKA. From the cysteine through the phenylalanine, the CDR3 covers 16 amino acids. Solely the CDR3 DNA is kept, with 48 bases framed from the first base. The donors were roughly 39 Caucasian individuals from Russia, aged roughly 6 to 100 years, who were systemically healthy. Each donor gave 9.5 to 10 milliliters of peripheral blood, drawn into EDTA-treated Vacutainer tubes. Ficoll-Paque density-gradient centrifugation was used to isolate PBMCs, with at least 7 million obtained per sample. Trizol reagent was used to extract total RNA from PBMCs, with at least 6 micrograms per sample. For every donor, an aliquot of PBMCs went through flow cytometry to measure the percentages of naive CD45RAhigh/CD27high T cells. The library was generated by 5' RACE. TCRdb lists the instrument as Illumina HiSeq 2500. The second PCR ran for roughly 7 to 12 cycles and used a J-beta primer mix along with a sample-barcoded 5' primer. Each TCR beta cDNA molecule received a unique molecular identifier from a template-switch 5' adaptor carrying 12 random nucleotides. At least 2.5 million CDR3-containing paired-end reads were obtained from each sample. First-strand cDNA was synthesized from all RNA with the Mint cDNA synthesis kit, primed by a TRBC-specific oligonucleotide. All cDNA was treated with uracil-DNA glycosylase and then went through a first 18-cycle PCR with the universal primers M1SS and BC2_uni_R. The source study handled its data this way. Normalization of each sample was performed by random selection of 1 million high-quality reads, each carrying a distinct molecular identifier. Instead of being binned into consensus sequences, reads with shared molecular identifiers were discarded. CDR3 identification, clonotype clustering and error correction used MiTCR with a Q25 quality threshold and the strictest error-elimination algorithm. A nonparametric unseen species model using Euler transformation provided a lower-bound estimate of total TCR beta diversity. TCRdb's own reprocessing of the public reads used fastp at Q25 and MiXCR and kept productive beta chains. CDR3 protein duplicates are merged, each entry listing the most common genes and DNA. The V and J calls, along with clone size, are taken from TCRdb and not from the paper's own processing. This sample has approximately 770,000 distinct CDR3 sequences in its table, and 58% of those were observed once. Over 20% of the sample rests with the top ten.

The material sequenced was blood. This clonotype was sampled from a man in his thirties or forties in good health. The V gene is TRBV20-1 and the J gene is TRBJ2-7, and 14 junction bases match TRBD2. The J call may be incorrect, as the DNA end agrees better with TRBJ2-5. The CDR3 reads as follows: CSARSSGLAGVETQYF. At the DNA level, the sequence is TGCAGTGCTAGATCATCGGGACTAGCGGGAGTGGAGACCCAGTACTTC.